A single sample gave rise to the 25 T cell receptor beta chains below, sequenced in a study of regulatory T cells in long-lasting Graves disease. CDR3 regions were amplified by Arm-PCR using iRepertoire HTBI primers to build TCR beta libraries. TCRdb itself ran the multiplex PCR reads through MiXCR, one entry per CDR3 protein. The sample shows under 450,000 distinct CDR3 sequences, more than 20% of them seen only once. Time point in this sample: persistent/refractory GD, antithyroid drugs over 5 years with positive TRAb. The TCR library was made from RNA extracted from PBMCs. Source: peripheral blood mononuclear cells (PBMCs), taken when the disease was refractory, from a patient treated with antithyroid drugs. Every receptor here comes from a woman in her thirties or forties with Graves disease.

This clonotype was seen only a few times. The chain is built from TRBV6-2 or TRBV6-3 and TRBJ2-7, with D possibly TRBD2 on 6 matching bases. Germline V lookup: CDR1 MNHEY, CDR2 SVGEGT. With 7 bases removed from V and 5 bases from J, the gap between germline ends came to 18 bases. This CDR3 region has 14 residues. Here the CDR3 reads CASTDPTRANEQYF. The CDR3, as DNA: TGTGCCAGCACCGATCCGACTAGAGCCAACGAGCAGTACTTC.

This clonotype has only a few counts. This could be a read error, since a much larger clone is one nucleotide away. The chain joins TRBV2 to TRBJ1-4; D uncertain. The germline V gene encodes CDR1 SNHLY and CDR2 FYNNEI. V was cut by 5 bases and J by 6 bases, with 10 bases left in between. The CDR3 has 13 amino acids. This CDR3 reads CASSTREDEKLFF. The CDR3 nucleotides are TGTGCCAGCAGTACCCGGGAGGATGAAAAACTGTTTTTT.

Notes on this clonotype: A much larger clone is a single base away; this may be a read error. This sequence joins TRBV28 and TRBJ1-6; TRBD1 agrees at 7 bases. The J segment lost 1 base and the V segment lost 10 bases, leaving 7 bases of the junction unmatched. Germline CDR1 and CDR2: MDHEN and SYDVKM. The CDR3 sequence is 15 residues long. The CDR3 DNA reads TGTGCCACCCCAGACAGGGAGTCCTATAATTCACCCCTCCACTTT. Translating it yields CATPDRESYNSPLHF.

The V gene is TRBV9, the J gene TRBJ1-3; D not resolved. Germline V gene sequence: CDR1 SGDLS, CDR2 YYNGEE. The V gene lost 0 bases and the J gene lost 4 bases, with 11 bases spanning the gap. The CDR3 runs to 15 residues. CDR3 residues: CASSVGPSFGNTIYF. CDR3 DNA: TGTGCCAGCAGCGTAGGGCCGAGTTTCGGAAACACCATATATTTT.

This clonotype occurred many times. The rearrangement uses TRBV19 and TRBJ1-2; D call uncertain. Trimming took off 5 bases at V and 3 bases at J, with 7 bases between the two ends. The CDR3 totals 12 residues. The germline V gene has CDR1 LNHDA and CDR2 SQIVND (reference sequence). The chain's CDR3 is CASSRWDYGYTF. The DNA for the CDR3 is TGTGCCAGTAGTCGCTGGGACTATGGCTACACCTTC.

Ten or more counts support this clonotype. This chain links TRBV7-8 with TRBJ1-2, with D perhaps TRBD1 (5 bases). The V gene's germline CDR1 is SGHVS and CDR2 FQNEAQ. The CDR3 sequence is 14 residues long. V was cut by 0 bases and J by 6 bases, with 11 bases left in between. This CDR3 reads CASSLAGGADGYTF. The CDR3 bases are TGTGCCAGCAGCTTAGCCGGCGGGGCGGATGGCTACACCTTC.

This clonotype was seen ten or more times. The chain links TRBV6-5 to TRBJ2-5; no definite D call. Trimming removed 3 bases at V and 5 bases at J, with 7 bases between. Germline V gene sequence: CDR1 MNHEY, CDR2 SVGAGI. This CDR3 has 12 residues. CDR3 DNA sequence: TGTGCCAGCAGTTATGGTCGGGAGACCCAGTACTTC. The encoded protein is CASSYGRETQYF.

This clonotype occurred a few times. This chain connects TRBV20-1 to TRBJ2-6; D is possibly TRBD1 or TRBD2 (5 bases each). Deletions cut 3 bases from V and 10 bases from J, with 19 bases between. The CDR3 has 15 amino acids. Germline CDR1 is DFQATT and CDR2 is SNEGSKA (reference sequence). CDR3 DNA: TGCAGTGCTAGGAGAGGGACCACTTTTGGTAACGTCCTGACTTTC. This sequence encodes CSARRGTTFGNVLTF.

DNA for the CDR3: TGTGCCTGGAGTGTACTGACAGGGTCGGAGCTGTTTTTT. This gives the protein CAWSVLTGSELFF. V and J are TRBV30 and TRBJ2-2, with TRBD1 matching over 7 bases. With 0 bases clipped from V and 10 bases from J, the junction kept 5 bases outside the gene matches. The CDR3 contains 13 residues. Germline CDR1 is GTSNPN and CDR2 is SVGIG (reference sequence).

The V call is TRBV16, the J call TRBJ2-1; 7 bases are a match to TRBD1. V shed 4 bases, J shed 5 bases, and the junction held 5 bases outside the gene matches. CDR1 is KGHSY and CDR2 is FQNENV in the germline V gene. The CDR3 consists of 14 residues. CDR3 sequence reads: CASSRRTGNNEQFF. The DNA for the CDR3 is TGTGCCAGCAGCCGCAGGACAGGAAACAATGAGCAGTTCTTC. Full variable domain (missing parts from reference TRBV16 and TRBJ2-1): GEEVAQTPKHLVRGEGQKAKLYCAPIKGHSYVFWYQQVLKNEFKFLISFQNENVFDETGMPKERFSAKCLPNSPCSLEIQATKLEDSAVYFCASSRRTGNNEQFFGPGTRLTVL.

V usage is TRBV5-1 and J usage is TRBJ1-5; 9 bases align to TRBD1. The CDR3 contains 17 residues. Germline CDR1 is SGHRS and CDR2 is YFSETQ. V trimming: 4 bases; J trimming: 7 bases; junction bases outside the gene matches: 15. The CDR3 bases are TGCGCCAGCAGCCCAACGGCCAGGACAGGGGATCGACAGCCCCAGCATTTT. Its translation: CASSPTARTGDRQPQHF.

This CDR3 reads CASSRGGLRGEQYF. The DNA of the CDR3 is TGTGCCAGCAGCCGGGGGGGTTTGCGGGGCGAGCAGTACTTC. V is TRBV5-6 and J is TRBJ2-7; 8 positions match TRBD2. Germline CDR1 and CDR2: SGHDT and YYEEEE. The CDR3 is 14 residues long. V shed 4 bases, J shed 6 bases, and the junction held 9 bases outside the gene matches.

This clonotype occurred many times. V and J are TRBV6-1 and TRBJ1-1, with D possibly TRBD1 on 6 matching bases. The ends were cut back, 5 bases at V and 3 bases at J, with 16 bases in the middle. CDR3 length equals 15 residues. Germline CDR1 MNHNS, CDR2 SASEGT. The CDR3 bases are TGTGCCAGCAGTAGCAGGGGAGGACTCGACACTGAAGCTTTCTTT. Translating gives CASSSRGGLDTEAFF.

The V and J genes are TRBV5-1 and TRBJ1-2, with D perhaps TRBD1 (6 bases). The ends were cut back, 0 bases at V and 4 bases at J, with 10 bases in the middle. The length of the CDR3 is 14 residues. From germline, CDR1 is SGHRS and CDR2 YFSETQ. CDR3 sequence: CASSLGQDRYGYTF. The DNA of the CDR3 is TGCGCCAGCAGCTTGGGACAGGACCGCTATGGCTACACCTTC. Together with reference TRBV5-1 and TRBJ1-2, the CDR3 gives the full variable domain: KAGVTQTPRYLIKTRGQQVTLSCSPISGHRSVSWYQQTPGQGLQFLFEYFSETQRNKGNFPGRFSGRQFSNSRSEMNVSTLELGDSALYLCASSLGQDRYGYTFGSGTRLTVV.

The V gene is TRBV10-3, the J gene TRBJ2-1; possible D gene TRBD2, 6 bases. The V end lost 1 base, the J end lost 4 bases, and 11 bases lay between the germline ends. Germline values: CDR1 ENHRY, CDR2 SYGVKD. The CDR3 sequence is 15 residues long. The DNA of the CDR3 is TGTGCCATCAGTGAGTTAGCGGCGAGATACAATGAGCAGTTCTTC. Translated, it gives CAISELAARYNEQFF.

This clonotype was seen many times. The CDR3 reads CASSSLGRGGNIQYF. For the CDR3, the DNA is TGTGCCAGCAGCTCTCTAGGGAGGGGGGGAAACATTCAGTACTTC. J is TRBJ2-4 and V is TRBV6-1; maybe TRBD2 (7 bases). Germline CDR1 and CDR2: MNHNS and SASEGT. The V gene lost 6 bases and the J gene lost 6 bases, with 18 bases spanning the gap. The length of the CDR3 is 15 residues.

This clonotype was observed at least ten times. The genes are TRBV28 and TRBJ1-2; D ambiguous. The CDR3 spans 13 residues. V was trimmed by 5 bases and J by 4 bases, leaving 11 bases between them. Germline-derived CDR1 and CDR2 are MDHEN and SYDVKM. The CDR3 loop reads CASSNFLSYGYTF. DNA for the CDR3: TGTGCCAGCAGTAATTTTCTTTCCTATGGCTACACCTTC.

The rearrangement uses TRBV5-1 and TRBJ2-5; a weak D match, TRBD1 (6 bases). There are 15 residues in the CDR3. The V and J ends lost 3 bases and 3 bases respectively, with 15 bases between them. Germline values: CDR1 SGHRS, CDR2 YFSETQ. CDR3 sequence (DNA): TGCGCCAGCAGCTCCCCGACAGGTGGGGAAGAGACCCAGTACTTC. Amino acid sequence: CASSSPTGGEETQYF. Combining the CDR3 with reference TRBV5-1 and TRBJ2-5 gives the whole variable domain KAGVTQTPRYLIKTRGQQVTLSCSPISGHRSVSWYQQTPGQGLQFLFEYFSETQRNKGNFPGRFSGRQFSNSRSEMNVSTLELGDSALYLCASSSPTGGEETQYFGPGTRLLVL.

The CDR3 region has the DNA TGCGCCAGCAGCTTGGCCGGGGCTAGCGGGAGTTACGAGCAGTACTTC. This gives the protein CASSLAGASGSYEQYF. The chain has TRBV5-1 and TRBJ2-7, with 10 bases lining up with TRBD2. Germline loops: CDR1 SGHRS, CDR2 YFSETQ. With 0 bases clipped from V and 4 bases from J, the junction kept 7 bases outside the gene matches. The length of the CDR3 is 16 residues.

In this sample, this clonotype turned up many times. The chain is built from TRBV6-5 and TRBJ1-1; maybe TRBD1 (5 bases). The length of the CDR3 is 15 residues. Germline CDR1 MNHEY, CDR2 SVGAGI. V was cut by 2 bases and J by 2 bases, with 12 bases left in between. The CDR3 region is CASSYGGGGNTEAFF. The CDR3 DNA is TGTGCCAGCAGTTACGGCGGGGGAGGTAACACTGAAGCTTTCTTT.

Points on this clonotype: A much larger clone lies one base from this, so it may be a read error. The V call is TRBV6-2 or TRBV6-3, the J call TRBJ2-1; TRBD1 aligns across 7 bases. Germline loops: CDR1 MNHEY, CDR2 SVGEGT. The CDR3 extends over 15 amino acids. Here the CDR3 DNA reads TGTACCAGCAGAACGACAGGGAGCTCCTACAATGAGCAGTTCTTC. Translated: CTSRTTGSSYNEQFF.

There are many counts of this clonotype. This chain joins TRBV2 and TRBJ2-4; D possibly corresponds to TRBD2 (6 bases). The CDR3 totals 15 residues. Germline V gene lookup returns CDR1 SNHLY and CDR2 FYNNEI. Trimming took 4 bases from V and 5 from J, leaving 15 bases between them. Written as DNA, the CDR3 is TGTGCCAGCAGTGTGGCGGGGTTTGGGGAAAACATTCAGTACTTC. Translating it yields CASSVAGFGENIQYF.

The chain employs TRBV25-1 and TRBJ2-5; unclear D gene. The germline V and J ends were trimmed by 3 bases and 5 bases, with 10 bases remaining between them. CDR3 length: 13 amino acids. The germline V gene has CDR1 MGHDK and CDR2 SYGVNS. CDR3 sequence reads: CASSDLGLETQYF. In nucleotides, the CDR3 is TGTGCCAGCAGTGATCTGGGGTTGGAGACCCAGTACTTC.

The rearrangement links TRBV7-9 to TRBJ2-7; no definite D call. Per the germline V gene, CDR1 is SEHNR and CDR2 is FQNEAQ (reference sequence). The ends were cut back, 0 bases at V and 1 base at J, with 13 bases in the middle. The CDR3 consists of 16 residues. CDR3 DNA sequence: TGTGCCAGCAGCTTAGCGCTGGCAGGATTTTCCTACGAGCAGTACTTC. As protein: CASSLALAGFSYEQYF.

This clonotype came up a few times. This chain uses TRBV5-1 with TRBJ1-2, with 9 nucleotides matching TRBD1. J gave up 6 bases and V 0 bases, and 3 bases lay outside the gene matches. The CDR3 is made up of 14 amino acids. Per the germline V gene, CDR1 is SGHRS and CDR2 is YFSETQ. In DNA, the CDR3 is TGCGCCAGCAGCTTGGCGGGACAGGGCCATGGCTACACCTTC. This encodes CASSLAGQGHGYTF.